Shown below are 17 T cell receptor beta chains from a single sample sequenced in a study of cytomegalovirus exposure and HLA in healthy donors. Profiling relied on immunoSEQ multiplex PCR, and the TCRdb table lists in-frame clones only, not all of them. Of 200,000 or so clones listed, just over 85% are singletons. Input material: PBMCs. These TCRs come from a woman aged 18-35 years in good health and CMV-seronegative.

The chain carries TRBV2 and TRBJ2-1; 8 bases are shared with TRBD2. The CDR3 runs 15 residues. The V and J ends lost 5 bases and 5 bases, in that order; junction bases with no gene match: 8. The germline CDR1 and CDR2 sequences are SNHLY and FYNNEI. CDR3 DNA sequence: TGTGCCAGCAGTCAACTAGCGGCCCCTGACAATGAGCAGTTCTTC. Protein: CASSQLAAPDNEQFF.

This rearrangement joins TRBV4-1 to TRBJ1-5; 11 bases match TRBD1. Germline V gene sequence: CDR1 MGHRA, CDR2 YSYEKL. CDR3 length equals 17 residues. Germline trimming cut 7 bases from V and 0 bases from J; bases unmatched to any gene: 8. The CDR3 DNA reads TGCGCCAGCAAAAGGACAGGGGGCCTCGTTAGCAATCAGCCCCAGCATTTT. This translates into CASKRTGGLVSNQPQHF.

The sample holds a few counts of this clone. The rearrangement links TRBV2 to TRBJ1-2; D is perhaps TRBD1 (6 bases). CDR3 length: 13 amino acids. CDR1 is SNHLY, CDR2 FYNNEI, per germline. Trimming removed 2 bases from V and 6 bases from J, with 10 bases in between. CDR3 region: CASSETNRDGYTF. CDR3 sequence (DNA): TGTGCCAGCAGTGAAACGAACAGGGATGGCTACACCTTC.

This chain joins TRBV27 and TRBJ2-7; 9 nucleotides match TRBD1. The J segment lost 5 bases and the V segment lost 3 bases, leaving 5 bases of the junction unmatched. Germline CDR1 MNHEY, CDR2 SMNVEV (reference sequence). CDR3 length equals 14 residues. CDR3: CASSFDRGENEQYF. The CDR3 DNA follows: TGTGCCAGCAGTTTTGACAGGGGGGAAAACGAGCAGTACTTC.

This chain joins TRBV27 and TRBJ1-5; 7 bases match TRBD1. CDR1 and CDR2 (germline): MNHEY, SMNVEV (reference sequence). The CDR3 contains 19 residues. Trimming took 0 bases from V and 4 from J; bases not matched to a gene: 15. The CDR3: CASSLSWDRTIVGNQPQHF. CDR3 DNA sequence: TGTGCCAGCAGTTTATCGTGGGACAGAACTATAGTGGGGAATCAGCCCCAGCATTTT.

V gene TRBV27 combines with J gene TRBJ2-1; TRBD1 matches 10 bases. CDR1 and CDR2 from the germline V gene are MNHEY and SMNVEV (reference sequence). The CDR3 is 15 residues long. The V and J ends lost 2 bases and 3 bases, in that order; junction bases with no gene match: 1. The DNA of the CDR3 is TGTGCCAGCAGTTTAGGGACAGGGGACTACAATGAGCAGTTCTTC. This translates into CASSLGTGDYNEQFF.

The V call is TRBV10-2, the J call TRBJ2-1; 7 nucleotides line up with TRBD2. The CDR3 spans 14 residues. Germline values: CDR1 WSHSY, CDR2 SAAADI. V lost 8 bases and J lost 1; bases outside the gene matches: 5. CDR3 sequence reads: CASEAGVSYNEQFF. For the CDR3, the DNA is TGCGCCAGCGAGGCGGGAGTGTCCTACAATGAGCAGTTCTTC.

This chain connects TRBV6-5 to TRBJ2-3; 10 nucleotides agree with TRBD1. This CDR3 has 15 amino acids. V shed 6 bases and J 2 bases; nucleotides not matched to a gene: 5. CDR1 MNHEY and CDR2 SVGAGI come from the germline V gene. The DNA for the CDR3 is TGTGCCAGCAGGAGGACAGGGGGAGACACAGATACGCAGTATTTT. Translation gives CASRRTGGDTDTQYF.

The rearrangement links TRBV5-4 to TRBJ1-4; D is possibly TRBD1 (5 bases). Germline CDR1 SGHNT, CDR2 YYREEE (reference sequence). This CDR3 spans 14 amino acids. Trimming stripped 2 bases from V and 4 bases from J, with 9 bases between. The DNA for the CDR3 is TGTGCCAGCAGCTTTGGGGGGATTAATGAAAAACTGTTTTTT. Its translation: CASSFGGINEKLFF.

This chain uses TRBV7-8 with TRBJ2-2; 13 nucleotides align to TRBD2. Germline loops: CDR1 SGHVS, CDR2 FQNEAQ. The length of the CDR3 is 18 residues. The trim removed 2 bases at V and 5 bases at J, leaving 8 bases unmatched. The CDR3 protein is CASSLIPGLAGPTGELFF. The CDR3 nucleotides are TGTGCCAGCAGCTTAATCCCGGGACTAGCGGGACCTACCGGGGAGCTGTTTTTT.

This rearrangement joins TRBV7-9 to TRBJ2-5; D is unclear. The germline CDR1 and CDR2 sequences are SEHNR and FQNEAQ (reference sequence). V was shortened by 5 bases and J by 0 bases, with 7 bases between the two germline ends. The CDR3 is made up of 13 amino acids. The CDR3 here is CASSPENQETQYF. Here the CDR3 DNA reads TGTGCCAGCAGCCCCGAGAACCAAGAGACCCAGTACTTC. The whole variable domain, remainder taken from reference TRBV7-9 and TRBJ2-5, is DTGVSQNPRHKITKRGQNVTFRCDPISEHNRLYWYRQTLGQGPEFLTYFQNEAQLEKSRLLSDRFSAERPKGSFSTLEIQRTEQGDSAMYLCASSPENQETQYFGPGTRLLVL.

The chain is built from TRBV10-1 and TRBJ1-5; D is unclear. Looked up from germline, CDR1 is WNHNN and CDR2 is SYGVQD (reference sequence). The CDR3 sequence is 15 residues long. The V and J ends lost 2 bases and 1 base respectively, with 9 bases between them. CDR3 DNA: TGCGCCAGCAGTGAGCGGGGTTTGAGCAATCAGCCCCAGCATTTT. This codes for CASSERGLSNQPQHF.

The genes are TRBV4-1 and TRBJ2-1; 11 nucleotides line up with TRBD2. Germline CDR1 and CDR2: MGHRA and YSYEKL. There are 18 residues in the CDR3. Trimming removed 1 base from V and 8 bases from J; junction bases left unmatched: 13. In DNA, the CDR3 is TGCGCCAGCAGCCAAGTAAGAAGTCTTAGCGGGAGGGCCCATGAGCAGTTCTTC. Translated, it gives CASSQVRSLSGRAHEQFF.

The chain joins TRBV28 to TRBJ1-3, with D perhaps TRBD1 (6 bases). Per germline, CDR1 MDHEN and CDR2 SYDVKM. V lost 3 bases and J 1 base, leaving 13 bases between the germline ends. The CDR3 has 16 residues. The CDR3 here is CASSFPGAQSGNTIYF. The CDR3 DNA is TGTGCCAGCAGTTTTCCAGGGGCCCAGTCTGGAAACACCATATATTTT. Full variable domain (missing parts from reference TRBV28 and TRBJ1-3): DVKVTQSSRYLVKRTGEKVFLECVQDMDHENMFWYRQDPGLGLRLIYFSYDVKMKEKGDIPEGYSVSREKKERFSLILESASTNQTSMYLCASSFPGAQSGNTIYFGEGSWLTVV.

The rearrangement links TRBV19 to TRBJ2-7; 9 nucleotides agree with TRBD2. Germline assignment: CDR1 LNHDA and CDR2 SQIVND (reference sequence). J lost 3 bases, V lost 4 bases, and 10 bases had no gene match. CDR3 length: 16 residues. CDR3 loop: CASSKRRLADYYEQYF. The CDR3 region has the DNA TGTGCCAGTAGTAAACGACGACTAGCGGATTACTACGAGCAGTACTTC.

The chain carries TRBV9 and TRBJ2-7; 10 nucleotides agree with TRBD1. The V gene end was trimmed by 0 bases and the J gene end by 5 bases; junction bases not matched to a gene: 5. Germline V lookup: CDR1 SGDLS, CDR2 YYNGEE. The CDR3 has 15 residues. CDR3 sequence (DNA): TGTGCCAGCAGCGTAGAAGGGACAGGGGTTAACGAGCAGTACTTC. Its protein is CASSVEGTGVNEQYF. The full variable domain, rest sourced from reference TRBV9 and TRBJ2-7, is DSGVTQTPKHLITATGQRVTLRCSPRSGDLSVYWYQQSLDQGLQFLIQYYNGEERAKGNILERFSAQQFPDLHSELNLSSLELGDSALYFCASSVEGTGVNEQYFGPGTRLTVT.

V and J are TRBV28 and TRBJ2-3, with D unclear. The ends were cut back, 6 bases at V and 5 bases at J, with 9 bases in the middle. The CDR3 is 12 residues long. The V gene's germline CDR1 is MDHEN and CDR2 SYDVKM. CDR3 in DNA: TGTGCCAGCAGCCCATTAGAAGATACGCAGTATTTT. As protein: CASSPLEDTQYF.